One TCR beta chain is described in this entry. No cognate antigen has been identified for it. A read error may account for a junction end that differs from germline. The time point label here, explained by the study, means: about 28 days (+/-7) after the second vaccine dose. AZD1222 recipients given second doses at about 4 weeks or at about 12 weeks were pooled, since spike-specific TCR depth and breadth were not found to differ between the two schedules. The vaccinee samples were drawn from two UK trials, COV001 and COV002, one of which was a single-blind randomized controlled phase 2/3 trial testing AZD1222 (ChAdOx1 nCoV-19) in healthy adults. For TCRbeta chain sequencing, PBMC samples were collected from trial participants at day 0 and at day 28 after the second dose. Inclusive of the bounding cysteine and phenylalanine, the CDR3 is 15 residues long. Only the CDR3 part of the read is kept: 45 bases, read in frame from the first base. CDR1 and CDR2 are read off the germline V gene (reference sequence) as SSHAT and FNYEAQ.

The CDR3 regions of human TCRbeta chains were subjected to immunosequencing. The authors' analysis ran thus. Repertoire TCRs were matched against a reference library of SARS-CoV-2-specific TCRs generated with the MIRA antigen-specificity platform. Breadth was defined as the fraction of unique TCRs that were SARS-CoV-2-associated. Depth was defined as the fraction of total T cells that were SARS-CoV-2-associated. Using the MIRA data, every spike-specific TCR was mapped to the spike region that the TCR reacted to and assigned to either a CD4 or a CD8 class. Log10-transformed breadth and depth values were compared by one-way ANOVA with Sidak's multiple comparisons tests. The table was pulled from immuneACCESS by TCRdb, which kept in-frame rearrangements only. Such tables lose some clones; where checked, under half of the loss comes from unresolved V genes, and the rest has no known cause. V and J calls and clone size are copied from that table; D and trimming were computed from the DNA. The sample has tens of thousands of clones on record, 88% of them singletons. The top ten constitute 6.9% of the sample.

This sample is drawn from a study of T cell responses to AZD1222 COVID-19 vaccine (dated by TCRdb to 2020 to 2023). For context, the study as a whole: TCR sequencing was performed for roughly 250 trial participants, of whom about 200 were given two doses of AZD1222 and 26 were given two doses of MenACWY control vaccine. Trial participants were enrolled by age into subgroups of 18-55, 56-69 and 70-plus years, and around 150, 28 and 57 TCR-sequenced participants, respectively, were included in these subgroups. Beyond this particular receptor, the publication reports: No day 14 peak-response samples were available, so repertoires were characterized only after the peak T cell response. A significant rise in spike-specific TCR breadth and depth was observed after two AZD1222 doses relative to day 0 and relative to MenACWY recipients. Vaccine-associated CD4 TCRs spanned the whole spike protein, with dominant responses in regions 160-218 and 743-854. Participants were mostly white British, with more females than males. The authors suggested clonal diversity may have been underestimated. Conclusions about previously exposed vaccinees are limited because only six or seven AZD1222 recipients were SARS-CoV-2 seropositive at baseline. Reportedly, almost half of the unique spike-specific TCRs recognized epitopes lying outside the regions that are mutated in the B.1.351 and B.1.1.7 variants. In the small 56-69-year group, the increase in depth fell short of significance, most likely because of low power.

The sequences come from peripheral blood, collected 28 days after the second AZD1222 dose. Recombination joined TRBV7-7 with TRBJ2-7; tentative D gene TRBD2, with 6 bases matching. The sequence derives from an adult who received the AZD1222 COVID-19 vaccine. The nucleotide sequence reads TGTGCCAGCAGCCCGGGACTGTCGCCATCCTTCGAGCAGTACTTC. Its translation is CASSPGLSPSFEQYF.